Listed below are T cell receptor beta chains from one sample, sequenced in a study of blood T cell repertoires in COVID-19. Method: immunoSEQ multiplex PCR; TCRdb's copy keeps in-frame clones and lacks some. This repertoire shows 200,000 to 250,000 clones, nearly 90% found once; its top ten account for 2% to 2.5%. Input material: peripheral blood. Every receptor here comes from a woman aged 40 to 55 who had recovered from COVID-19. Both conserved end residues are part of each CDR3.

j_gene	len	v_gene	CDR3aa
TRBJ2-2	14	TRBV29-1	CSVGYGENTGELFF
TRBJ1-2	15	TRBV24-1	CATSESRTGEDGYTF
TRBJ2-1	13	TRBV12-3/TRBV12-4	CAISGGFYNEQFF
TRBJ2-3	16	TRBV20-1	CSASFSAGGPEDTQYF
TRBJ1-2	16	TRBV27	CASSSGTGLHNYGYTF
TRBJ2-7	14	TRBV5-1	CASSLGSGIHEQYF
TRBJ1-3	15	TRBV5-6	CASSLGQGYGNTIYF
TRBJ2-3	15	TRBV5-1	CASSLTSGYPDTQYF
TRBJ2-3	14	TRBV25-1	CASSETGGPDTQYF
TRBJ2-1	16	TRBV5-1	CASSFGTSGRGDEQFF
TRBJ1-1	13	TRBV30	CAWEEVLYTEAFF
TRBJ1-3	17	TRBV12-5	CASGSRAPGYSGNTIYF
TRBJ1-2	15	TRBV27	CASSLTYQGSAGYTF
TRBJ2-7	12	TRBV2	CASTRDSYEQYF
TRBJ2-7	13	TRBV6-2/TRBV6-3	CASSYSGAGEQYF
TRBJ1-4	14	TRBV23-1	CASRAGTGGEKLFF
TRBJ2-5	14	TRBV5-1	CASSALAEGETQYF
TRBJ1-3	16	TRBV15	CATSRWDRVSGNTIYF
TRBJ1-2	16	TRBV27	CASSQRSGTALYGYTF
TRBJ2-7	15	TRBV29-1	CSVEDLTSGSYEQYF